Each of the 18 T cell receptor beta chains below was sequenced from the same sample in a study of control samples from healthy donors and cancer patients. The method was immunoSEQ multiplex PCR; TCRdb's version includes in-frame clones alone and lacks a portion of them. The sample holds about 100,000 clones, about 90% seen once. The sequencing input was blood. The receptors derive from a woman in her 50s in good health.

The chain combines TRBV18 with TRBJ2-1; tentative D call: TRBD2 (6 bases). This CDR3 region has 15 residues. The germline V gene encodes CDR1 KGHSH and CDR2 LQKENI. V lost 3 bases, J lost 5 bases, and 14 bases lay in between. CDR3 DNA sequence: TGTGCCAGCTCACCGGGACTCCAAACCCACAATGAGCAGTTCTTC. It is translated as CASSPGLQTHNEQFF. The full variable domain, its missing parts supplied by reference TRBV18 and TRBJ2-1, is NAGVMQNPRHLVRRRGQEARLRCSPMKGHSHVYWYRQLPEEGLKFMVYLQKENIIDESGMPKERFSAEFPKEGPSILRIQQVVRGDSAAYFCASSPGLQTHNEQFFGPGTRLTVL.

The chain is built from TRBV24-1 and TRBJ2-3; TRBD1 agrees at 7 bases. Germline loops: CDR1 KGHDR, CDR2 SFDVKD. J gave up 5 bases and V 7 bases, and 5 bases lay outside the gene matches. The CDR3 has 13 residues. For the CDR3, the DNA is TGTGCCACCAGGCAGGGGGTTGTAGATACGCAGTATTTT. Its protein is CATRQGVVDTQYF.

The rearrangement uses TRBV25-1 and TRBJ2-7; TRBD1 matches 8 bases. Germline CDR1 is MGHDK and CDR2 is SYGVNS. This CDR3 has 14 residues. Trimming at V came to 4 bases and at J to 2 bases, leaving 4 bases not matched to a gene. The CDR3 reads CASSATGGTYEQYF. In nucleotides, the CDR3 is TGTGCCAGCAGTGCTACAGGGGGAACCTACGAGCAGTACTTC.

The CDR3 coding sequence is TGCGCCAGCAGGGACGGGACTCACAATGAGCAGTTCTTC. Protein: CASRDGTHNEQFF. The chain recombines TRBV4-1 with TRBJ2-1; D perhaps matches TRBD2 (6 bases). Trimming removed 6 bases from V and 5 bases from J, with 11 bases in between. The CDR3 totals 13 residues. The germline V gene encodes CDR1 MGHRA and CDR2 YSYEKL.

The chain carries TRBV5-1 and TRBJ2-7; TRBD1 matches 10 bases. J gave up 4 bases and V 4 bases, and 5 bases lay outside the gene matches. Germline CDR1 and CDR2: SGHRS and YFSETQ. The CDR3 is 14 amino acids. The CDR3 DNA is TGCGCCAGCAGCCCGCGACAGGGGGCATACGAGCAGTACTTC. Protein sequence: CASSPRQGAYEQYF.

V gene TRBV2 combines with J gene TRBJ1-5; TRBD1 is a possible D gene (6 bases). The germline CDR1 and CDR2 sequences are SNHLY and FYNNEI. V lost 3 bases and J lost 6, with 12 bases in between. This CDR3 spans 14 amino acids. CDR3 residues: CASSDRGRSQPQHF. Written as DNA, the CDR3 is TGTGCCAGCAGTGACAGGGGAAGGAGTCAGCCCCAGCATTTT.

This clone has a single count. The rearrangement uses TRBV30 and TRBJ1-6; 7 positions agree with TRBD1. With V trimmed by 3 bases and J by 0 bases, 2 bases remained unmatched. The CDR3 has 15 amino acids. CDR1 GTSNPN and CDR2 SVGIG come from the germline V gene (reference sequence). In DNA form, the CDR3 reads TGTGCCTGGAGACAGGGGAGCTCCTATAATTCACCCCTCCACTTT. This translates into CAWRQGSSYNSPLHF.

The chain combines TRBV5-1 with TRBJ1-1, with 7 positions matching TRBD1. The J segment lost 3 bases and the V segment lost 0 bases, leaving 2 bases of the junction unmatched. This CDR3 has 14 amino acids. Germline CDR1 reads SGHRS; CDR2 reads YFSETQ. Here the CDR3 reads CASSLGDSDTEAFF. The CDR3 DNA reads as TGCGCCAGCAGCTTGGGGGACAGCGACACTGAAGCTTTCTTT.

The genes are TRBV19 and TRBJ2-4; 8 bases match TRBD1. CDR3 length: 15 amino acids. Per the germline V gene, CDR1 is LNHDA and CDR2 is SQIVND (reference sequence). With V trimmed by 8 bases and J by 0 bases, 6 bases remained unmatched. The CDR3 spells CASRTGGLAKNIQYF. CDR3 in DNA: TGTGCCAGTCGTACAGGGGGTCTAGCCAAAAACATTCAGTACTTC.

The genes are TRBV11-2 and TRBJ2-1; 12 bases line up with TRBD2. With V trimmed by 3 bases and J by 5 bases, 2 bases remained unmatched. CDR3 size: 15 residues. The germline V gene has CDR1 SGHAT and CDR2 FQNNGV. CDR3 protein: CASSLTSGGNNEQFF. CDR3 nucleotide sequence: TGTGCCAGCAGCTTGACTAGCGGGGGTAACAATGAGCAGTTCTTC.

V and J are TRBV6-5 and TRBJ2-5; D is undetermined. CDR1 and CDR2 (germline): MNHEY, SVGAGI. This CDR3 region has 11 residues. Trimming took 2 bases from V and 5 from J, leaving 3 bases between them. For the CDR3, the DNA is TGTGCCAGCAGTTACGGGGAGACCCAGTACTTC. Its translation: CASSYGETQYF.

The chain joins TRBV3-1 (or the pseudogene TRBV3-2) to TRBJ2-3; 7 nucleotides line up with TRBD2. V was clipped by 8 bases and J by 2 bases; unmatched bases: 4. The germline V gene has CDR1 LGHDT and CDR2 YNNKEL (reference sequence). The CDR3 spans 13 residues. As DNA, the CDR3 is TGTGCCAGCGGGACTACCTACACAGATACGCAGTATTTT. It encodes CASGTTYTDTQYF.

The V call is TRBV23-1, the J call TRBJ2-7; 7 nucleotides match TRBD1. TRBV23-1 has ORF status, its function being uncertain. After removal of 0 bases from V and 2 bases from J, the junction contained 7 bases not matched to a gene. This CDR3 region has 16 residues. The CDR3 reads CASSQSIRDRTYEQYV. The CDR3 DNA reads TGCGCCAGCAGTCAATCCATCCGGGACAGAACCTACGAGCAGTACGTC.

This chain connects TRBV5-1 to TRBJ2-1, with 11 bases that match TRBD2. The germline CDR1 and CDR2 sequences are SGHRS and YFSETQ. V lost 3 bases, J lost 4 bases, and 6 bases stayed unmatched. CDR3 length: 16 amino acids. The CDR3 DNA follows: TGCGCCAGCAGCTATACCGGGACTAGCGGATACAATGAGCAGTTCTTC. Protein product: CASSYTGTSGYNEQFF. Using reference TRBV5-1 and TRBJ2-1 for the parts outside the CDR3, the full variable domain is KAGVTQTPRYLIKTRGQQVTLSCSPISGHRSVSWYQQTPGQGLQFLFEYFSETQRNKGNFPGRFSGRQFSNSRSEMNVSTLELGDSALYLCASSYTGTSGYNEQFFGPGTRLTVL.

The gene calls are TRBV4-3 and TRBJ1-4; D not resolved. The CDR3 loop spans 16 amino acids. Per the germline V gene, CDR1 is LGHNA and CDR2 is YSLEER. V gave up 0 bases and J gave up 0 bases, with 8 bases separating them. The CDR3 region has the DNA TGCGCCAGCAGCCAAGATTTTTTATCAACTAATGAAAAACTGTTTTTT. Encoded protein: CASSQDFLSTNEKLFF.

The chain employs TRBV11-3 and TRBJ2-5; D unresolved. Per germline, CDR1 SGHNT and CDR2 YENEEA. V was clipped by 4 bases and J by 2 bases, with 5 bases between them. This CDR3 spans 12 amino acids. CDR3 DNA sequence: TGTGCCAGCAGCTCGGTACAAGAGACCCAGTACTTC. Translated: CASSSVQETQYF.

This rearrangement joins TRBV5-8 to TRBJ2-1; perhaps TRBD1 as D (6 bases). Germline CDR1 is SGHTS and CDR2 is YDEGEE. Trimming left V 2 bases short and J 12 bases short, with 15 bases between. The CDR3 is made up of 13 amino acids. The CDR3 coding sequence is TGTGCCAGCAGCTTTAACGGACAGAGTGGGCAGTTCTTC. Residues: CASSFNGQSGQFF.

CDR3 DNA sequence: TGTGCCAGCAGCTTAGATTTCGGGGGCGGCGGGGAGCTGTTTTTT. Its translation is CASSLDFGGGGELFF. V is TRBV7-2 and J is TRBJ2-2; tentatively, D is TRBD1 or TRBD2 (6 bases each). Germline V gene lookup returns CDR1 SGHTA and CDR2 FQGNSA. The ends were cut back, 1 base at V and 7 bases at J, with 13 bases in the middle. This CDR3 is built from 15 residues.